This T cell receptor beta chain was recorded in a study of CD8 T cells in Susac syndrome. Reverse transcription used roughly 0.5 to 1 ug RNA and random hexamers. TCRdb re-called the immunoSEQ multiplex PCR reads through MiXCR, storing one row per CDR3 protein. The table records around 280,000 distinct CDR3 sequences, around 84% of them present only once. Germline trimming cut 6 bases from V and 6 bases from J; bases unmatched to any gene: 10. From germline, CDR1 is SEHNR and CDR2 FQNEAQ (reference sequence). This CDR3 spans 15 amino acids. Study-wide results and limits: As the study acknowledged, the number of individuals in its TCR sequencing and HLA analysis was relatively small.

A note on this clonotype: The antigen is undetermined.

The source material was CD8+ T cells from PBMCs. The TCR originated in a human donor with multiple sclerosis. The chain employs TRBV7-9 and TRBJ2-2, with 7 bases that match TRBD2. The CDR3 region is CASRDGSGAPGELFF. DNA for the CDR3: TGTGCCAGCAGAGATGGGAGCGGGGCTCCCGGGGAGCTGTTTTTT. The variable domain in full, with the rest retrieved from reference TRBV7-9 and TRBJ2-2, is DTGVSQNPRHKITKRGQNVTFRCDPISEHNRLYWYRQTLGQGPEFLTYFQNEAQLEKSRLLSDRFSAERPKGSFSTLEIQRTEQGDSAMYLCASRDGSGAPGELFFGEGSRLTVL.